What follows are 13 T cell receptor beta chains derived from one specimen sequenced in a study of T-cell reconstitution after alpha-beta-depleted transplantation in children. For TCRbeta, the library was prepared with unique molecular identifiers. TCRdb called the PCR reads again in MiXCR, with one record for every CDR3 protein. Here the sample spans 150,000 to 200,000 distinct CDR3 sequences, approximately 12% being singletons. The source was PBMCs, collected before TCRalphabeta/CD19-depleted stem cell transplant. The receptors here all came from a boy aged 2 to 9 with acute myeloid leukemia, due to receive a stem cell transplant.

This clonotype was recorded many times. V usage is TRBV4-2 and J usage is TRBJ2-1; D might be TRBD1 (7 bases). The CDR3 extends over 16 amino acids. Germline CDR1 and CDR2: LGHNA and YNFKEQ. V lost 3 bases, J lost 7 bases, and 19 bases lay in between. The CDR3 nucleotides read TGTGCCAGCAGCCACGCAACGACAGGGAGGAAGAATGAGCAGTTCTTC. It specifies CASSHATTGRKNEQFF.

This clonotype was detected ten times or more. This chain joins TRBV10-3 and TRBJ1-6; D not certain. The CDR3 is made up of 15 amino acids. Germline CDR1 is ENHRY and CDR2 is SYGVKD. With 4 bases removed from V and 8 bases from J, the gap between germline ends came to 15 bases. CDR3: CAISGGRTYDSPLHF. CDR3 in DNA: TGTGCCATCAGTGGGGGTCGGACTTATGATTCACCCCTCCACTTT.

This clonotype was seen at least ten times. The J gene is TRBJ1-1, the V gene TRBV28; a weak D match, TRBD1 (5 bases). V lost 7 bases, J lost 10 bases, and 25 bases lay in between. Germline V gene sequence: CDR1 MDHEN, CDR2 SYDVKM. The CDR3 loop spans 15 amino acids. CDR3 coding DNA: TGTGCCAGCACGTCCAATCCCGAAAGACAGAGAGGAGCTTTCTTT. It codes for CASTSNPERQRGAFF.

This clonotype was counted at least ten times. This rearrangement joins TRBV28 to TRBJ2-5, with D unclear. CDR3 length: 13 residues. Trimming took off 2 bases at V and 7 bases at J, with 11 bases between the two ends. Germline CDR1 reads MDHEN; CDR2 reads SYDVKM. The CDR3 region is CASSLGDLGTQYF. Here the CDR3 DNA reads TGTGCCAGCAGTTTAGGGGATTTGGGGACCCAGTACTTC.

This clonotype was recorded at least ten times. The chain links TRBV5-1 to TRBJ2-6; 8 bases align to TRBD2. This CDR3 has 21 amino acids. V was clipped by 3 bases and J by 1 base; unmatched bases: 18. Germline V lookup: CDR1 SGHRS, CDR2 YFSETQ. The DNA of the CDR3 is TGCGCCAGCAGCTACACCGGGACTAGTTTTCTGTTGGGATCTGGGGCCAACGTCCTGACTTTC. It translates to CASSYTGTSFLLGSGANVLTF.

This clonotype came up many times. V gene TRBV28 combines with J gene TRBJ1-6; TRBD1 might be the D (6 bases). Deletions cut 4 bases from V and 2 bases from J, with 12 bases between. There are 16 residues in the CDR3. Germline V CDR1 and CDR2: MDHEN, SYDVKM. The CDR3 spells CASSSTGGPYNSPLHF. Here the CDR3 DNA reads TGTGCCAGCAGTTCGACAGGAGGCCCCTATAATTCACCCCTCCACTTT.

This clonotype was detected many times. The rearrangement joins TRBV30 to TRBJ1-6; tentatively, D is TRBD1 (5 bases). Per the germline V gene, CDR1 is GTSNPN and CDR2 is SVGIG (reference sequence). This CDR3 region has 13 residues. V was clipped by 0 bases and J by 11 bases, with 11 bases between them. CDR3 bases: TGTGCCTGGAGTGTCGCGGGGACGGCACCCCTCCACTTT. Protein product: CAWSVAGTAPLHF.

This clonotype was detected many times. The chain links TRBV5-1 to TRBJ2-5; no clear D. Between the trimmed V and J ends, which lost 0 bases and 1 base, there was a span of 7 bases. CDR3 length: 14 residues. Germline assignment: CDR1 SGHRS and CDR2 YFSETQ. The chain's CDR3 is CASSLAVGQETQYF. CDR3 nucleotides: TGCGCCAGCAGCTTGGCGGTTGGCCAAGAGACCCAGTACTTC.

The V gene is TRBV30, the J gene TRBJ1-5, with TRBD1 matching 7 bases. The CDR3 extends over 13 amino acids. The V and J ends lost 3 bases and 5 bases, in that order; junction bases with no gene match: 4. The germline CDR1 and CDR2 sequences are GTSNPN and SVGIG (reference sequence). The CDR3 nucleotides read TGTGCCTGGAGCCGAGACAGGGATCAGCCCCAGCATTTT. Residues: CAWSRDRDQPQHF.

In its sample, this clonotype was seen many times. The gene calls are TRBV20-1 and TRBJ1-6; TRBD1 matches at 7 bases. V dropped 0 bases and J dropped 6; count of bases not matched to a gene: 8. Germline V lookup: CDR1 DFQATT, CDR2 SNEGSKA (reference sequence). The CDR3 is 16 residues long. CDR3 sequence (DNA): TGCAGTGCTAGAGATCCCCAGGCAGGGGGTAATTCACCCCTCCACTTT. Amino acid sequence: CSARDPQAGGNSPLHF.

This clonotype was seen repeatedly, ten times or more. The J gene is TRBJ2-1, the V gene TRBV3-1, with D perhaps TRBD2 (6 bases). CDR3 length: 13 residues. Trimming took 3 bases from V and 5 from J, leaving 8 bases between them. Germline V gene lookup returns CDR1 LGHDT and CDR2 YNNKEL (reference sequence). CDR3 coding DNA: TGTGCCAGCAGCCAGTTAGCGGACAATGAGCAGTTCTTC. Residues: CASSQLADNEQFF.

This rearrangement joins TRBV6-2 or TRBV6-3 to TRBJ2-3; tentatively, D is TRBD1 or TRBD2 (6 bases each). The CDR3 consists of 14 residues. CDR1 is MNHEY and CDR2 is SVGEGT in the germline V gene. V was clipped by 4 bases and J by 0 bases, with 8 bases between them. Written as DNA, the CDR3 is TGTGCCAGCAGTTGGGGGGCTAGCACAGATACGCAGTATTTT. Residues: CASSWGASTDTQYF.

This chain uses TRBV12-3 or TRBV12-4 with TRBJ1-2; no clear D. Trimming cost V 4 bases and J 2 bases, with 8 bases left between them. This CDR3 spans 13 amino acids. The CDR3 DNA is TGTGCCAGCAGTTCTTACGGGAACTATGGCTACACCTTC. It translates to CASSSYGNYGYTF.